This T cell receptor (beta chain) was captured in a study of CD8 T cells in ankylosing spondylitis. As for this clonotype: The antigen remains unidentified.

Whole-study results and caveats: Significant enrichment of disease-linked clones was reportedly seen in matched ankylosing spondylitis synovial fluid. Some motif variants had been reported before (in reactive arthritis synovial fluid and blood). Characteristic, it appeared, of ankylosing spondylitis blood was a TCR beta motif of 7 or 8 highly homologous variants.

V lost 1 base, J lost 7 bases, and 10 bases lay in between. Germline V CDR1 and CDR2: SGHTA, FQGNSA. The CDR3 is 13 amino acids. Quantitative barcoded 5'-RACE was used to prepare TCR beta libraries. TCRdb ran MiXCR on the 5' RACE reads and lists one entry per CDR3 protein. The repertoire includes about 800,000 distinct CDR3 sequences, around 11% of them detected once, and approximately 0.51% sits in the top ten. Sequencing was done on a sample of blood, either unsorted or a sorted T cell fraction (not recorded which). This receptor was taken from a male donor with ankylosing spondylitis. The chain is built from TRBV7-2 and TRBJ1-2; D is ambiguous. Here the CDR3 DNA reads TGTGCCAGCAGCTTAGGTGTCTTGGGTGGCTACACCTTC. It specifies CASSLGVLGGYTF.